A selection of T cell receptor beta chains follows, all from one sample in a study of Ad26.COV2.S vaccination and SARS-CoV-2 variants. The data were produced by immunoSEQ multiplex PCR, yet TCRdb's version contains in-frame clones alone and is incomplete. The sample shows 500,000 or so clones, about 88% of them seen only once. This specimen was peripheral blood, taken in a trial of Ad26.COV2.S vaccine versus placebo. The origin of the receptors is a person between 18 and 59 years old who received the Ad26.COV2.S COVID-19 vaccine or a placebo. CDR3s include the opening cysteine and the closing phenylalanine or tryptophan. D genes are given only for firm matches. Only some rows state a clone size, as once, few, many or a class for expanded clones.

TRBJ1-5	TRBV27	-	-	TGTGCCAGCAGTTTAAGGAGTTATAGCAATCAGCCCCAGCATTTT	CASSLRSYSNQPQHF
TRBJ1-4	TRBV5-6	-	-	TGTGCCAGCACCGGGGAGGGGGAAAAACTGTTTTTT	CASTGEGEKLFF
TRBJ2-5	TRBV6-6	-	-	TGTGCCAGCAGTTACTGGGGGACACCCCAAGAGACCCAGTACTTC	CASSYWGTPQETQYF
TRBJ1-6	TRBV7-8	-	-	TGTGCCAGCAGCTTAGTTGGCGATTCACCCCTCCACTTT	CASSLVGDSPLHF
TRBJ1-1	TRBV28	-	once	TGTGCCAGCAGTTTCCAACCCTCAGGGGACGCTGAAGCTTTCTTT	CASSFQPSGDAEAFF
TRBJ1-2	TRBV29-1	-	-	TGCAGCGTTGAAGATCCCACAAGAGAAGGGTATGGCTACACCTTC	CSVEDPTREGYGYTF
TRBJ2-4	TRBV7-3	TRBD2	-	TGTGCCAGCAGCGTAGCGGGGGGGATGGACATTCAGTACTTC	CASSVAGGMDIQYF
TRBJ1-1	TRBV10-3	-	-	TGTGCCATCAGTGAGATGCCCGGGGCGAGTGGGAGAAACACTGAAGCTTTCTTT	CAISEMPGASGRNTEAFF
TRBJ2-3	TRBV19	TRBD2	once	TGTGCCAGTAGTACACAGCGGGAGGGGAGCACAGATACGCAGTATTTT	CASSTQREGSTDTQYF
TRBJ2-4	TRBV4-3	-	-	TGCGCCAGCAGCCAAGGGGCAACAAGAGTGAGGGCCATTCAGTACTTC	CASSQGATRVRAIQYF
TRBJ1-5	TRBV6-6	-	once	TGTGCCAGCAGTTTGCCAGGGGTGGGTCAGCCCCAGCATTTT	CASSLPGVGQPQHF
TRBJ2-1	TRBV30	-	-	TGTGCCTGGAGTTATCCCGGGACAGGGGATGGCCTAGCGGGAGAGATCGGGCAGTTCTTC	CAWSYPGTGDGLAGEIGQFF
TRBJ1-5	TRBV28	TRBD1	-	TGTGCCAGCAGTTCCGGGACAGGGGTTCAGCCCCAGCATTTT	CASSSGTGVQPQHF
TRBJ1-2	TRBV18	-	-	TGTGCCAGCTCACAGTCACAGGGCAGGACTAACTATGGCTACACCTTC	CASSQSQGRTNYGYTF
TRBJ1-2	TRBV9	TRBD1	-	TGTGCCAGCAGCCTAGGGGACAGGGGGATATATGGCTACACCTTC	CASSLGDRGIYGYTF
TRBJ1-5	TRBV9	-	-	TGTGCCAGCAGCGTAGGGGGCAGCAATCAGCCCCAGCATTTT	CASSVGGSNQPQHF
TRBJ1-4	TRBV5-4	TRBD1	-	TGTGCCAGCAACTTAGGGACAGGGGTTCAACTACCGGAAAAACTGTTTTTT	CASNLGTGVQLPEKLFF
TRBJ1-1	TRBV6-5	-	-	TGTGCCAGCAGTTACACCGACTTGGACACTGAAGCTTTCTTT	CASSYTDLDTEAFF
TRBJ2-5	TRBV7-2	-	-	TGTGCCAGCAGCTTAGGCCATCACTCGGAGACCCAGTACTTC	CASSLGHHSETQYF
TRBJ2-3	TRBV4-1	TRBD1	-	TGCGCCAGCAGCCAAGTCGCGGGACAGGGGACAGATACGCAGTATTTT	CASSQVAGQGTDTQYF
TRBJ2-3	TRBV6-2/TRBV6-3	TRBD2	-	TGTGCCAGCAGTTATAAAGGTCCCGCGGGAGGGCGGGGTACGCAGTATTTT	CASSYKGPAGGRGTQYF
TRBJ2-5	TRBV9	-	-	TGTGCCAGCAGCGTAGCGGGGGCCGTAGAGACCCAGTACTTC	CASSVAGAVETQYF
TRBJ1-5	TRBV27	-	few	TGTGCCAGCAGTTTTGGTCGCGGGGGGCCCCAGCATTTT	CASSFGRGGPQHF
TRBJ2-1	TRBV5-6	TRBD2	-	TGTGCCAGCAGCTTGGGTGGGACTAGCGGACACAATGAGCAGTTCTTC	CASSLGGTSGHNEQFF
TRBJ2-5	TRBV7-2	-	-	TGTGCCAGCAGCTTATACAGATTCCAAGAGACCCAGTACTTC	CASSLYRFQETQYF
TRBJ2-1	TRBV29-1	-	-	TGCAGCGTTGGGGAGCGGAGGCGGAGTTATGAGCAGTTCTTC	CSVGERRRSYEQFF
TRBJ2-1	TRBV3-1/TRBV3-2	-	few	TGTGCCAGCCGTCAGGACCTCTCCAATGAGCAGTTCTTC	CASRQDLSNEQFF
TRBJ2-1	TRBV7-3	-	-	TGTGCCAGCAGCTTACGCTCCTCGTACAATGAGCAGTTCTTC	CASSLRSSYNEQFF
TRBJ1-5	TRBV7-2	-	-	TGTGCCAGCAGCACCGACACAGATAGCAATCAGCCCCAGCATTTT	CASSTDTDSNQPQHF
TRBJ1-5	TRBV7-8	TRBD1	-	TGTGCCAGCAGCTTAGCGCTCATACAGGGGAAGGACAGCAATCAGCCCCAGCATTTT	CASSLALIQGKDSNQPQHF
TRBJ2-2	TRBV4-3	-	once	TGCGCCAGCAGCCAAGATGTAGCGCCAACTCACGGGGAGCTGTTTTTT	CASSQDVAPTHGELFF
TRBJ1-2	TRBV20-1	-	once	TGCAGTGAAAACAGGGATAGTGGCTACACCTTC	CSENRDSGYTF
TRBJ2-1	TRBV4-3	TRBD2	-	TGCGCCAGCAGCCCGGGACTAGCGGCCGCCAATGAGCAGTTCTTC	CASSPGLAAANEQFF
TRBJ2-1	TRBV5-1	TRBD2	-	TGCGCCAGCAGCTTACCGGGACTAGCTAGTGAGCAGTTCTTC	CASSLPGLASEQFF
TRBJ1-1	TRBV5-1	TRBD1	-	TGCGCCAGCAGACCCGGGACAGCCCCGAACACTGAAGCTTTCTTT	CASRPGTAPNTEAFF
TRBJ2-5	TRBV18	-	-	TGTGCCAGCTCACCGTTTCAGCAAGAGACCCAGTACTTC	CASSPFQQETQYF
TRBJ2-2	TRBV7-2	-	-	TGTGCCAGCACCCCATGGACACAGGGCTCGGGGGACACCGGGGAGCTGTTTTTT	CASTPWTQGSGDTGELFF
TRBJ1-3	TRBV7-8	-	-	TGTGCCAGCAGCTTCCCACAACCTGGAAACACCATATATTTT	CASSFPQPGNTIYF
TRBJ2-5	TRBV7-3	TRBD1	-	TGTGCCAGCAGCTTATACAGGGGGAACCAAGAGACCCAGTACTTC	CASSLYRGNQETQYF
TRBJ2-7	TRBV28	TRBD1	-	TGTGCCAGCAGTTTAGAAGGACAGGCGTACGAGCAGTACTTC	CASSLEGQAYEQYF
TRBJ1-1	TRBV2	-	-	TGTGCCAGCAGAGTTAGGATGAACACTGAAGCTTTCTTT	CASRVRMNTEAFF
TRBJ2-1	TRBV5-1	TRBD1	-	TGCGCCAGCAGCTTGTTGAGGGGGCAGGGCCAGACTTACAATGAGCAGTTCTTC	CASSLLRGQGQTYNEQFF
TRBJ2-2	TRBV30	TRBD1	many	TGTGCCTGGGACAGGGTCACCGGGGAGCTGTTTTTT	CAWDRVTGELFF
TRBJ1-2	TRBV13	-	-	TGTGCCAGCAGCACGACAGAACTTAACTATGGCTACACCTTC	CASSTTELNYGYTF
TRBJ1-6	TRBV19	-	once	TGTGCCAGTAGTAGAAGGGACTATAATTCACCCCTCCACTTT	CASSRRDYNSPLHF
TRBJ1-6	TRBV28	-	-	TGTGCCAGCAGTCCAAGTGGGGGGTCGGCCTATTCACCCCTCCACTTT	CASSPSGGSAYSPLHF
TRBJ1-1	TRBV21-1	-	-	TGTGCCAGCAGCACCTCCGCCGGGAACACTGAAGCTTTCTTT	CASSTSAGNTEAFF
TRBJ1-2	TRBV5-1	TRBD1	-	TGCGCCAGCAGCTTAACAGGGGATAATGGCTACACCTTC	CASSLTGDNGYTF
TRBJ2-7	TRBV5-1	-	-	TGCGCCAGCAGCTTGAACTACGGCGCCTACGAGCAGTACTTC	CASSLNYGAYEQYF
TRBJ2-3	TRBV11-2	TRBD2	-	TGTGCCAGCAGCTTAACCCGGCTAGCGGGAGGGACAGATACGCAGTATTTT	CASSLTRLAGGTDTQYF
TRBJ1-1	TRBV4-3	-	-	TGCGCCAGCAGCCAAAATGAGGCAGGGCAGGGCACTGAAGCTTTCTTT	CASSQNEAGQGTEAFF
TRBJ1-6	TRBV19	-	-	TGTGCCAGTAGCACACGATTATCACCCCTCCACTTT	CASSTRLSPLHF
TRBJ2-2	TRBV9	TRBD2	few	TGTGCCAGCAGCGCGTCTAGCGGGGTCAGCGGGGAGCTGTTTTTT	CASSASSGVSGELFF
TRBJ1-1	TRBV5-1	TRBD1	-	TGCGCCAGCAGCACCGGGACAGTTAACACTGAAGCTTTCTTT	CASSTGTVNTEAFF
TRBJ1-3	TRBV7-9	TRBD1	once	TGTGCCAGCAGCCCGAGGGGGGTCGGGACAGCTCCCTCTGGAAACACCATATATTTT	CASSPRGVGTAPSGNTIYF
TRBJ1-1	TRBV2	-	-	TGTGCCAGCAAGGTTAACAGGGACACTGAAGCTTTCTTT	CASKVNRDTEAFF
TRBJ1-3	TRBV4-3	-	few	TGCGCCAGCAGCCAAGTTTTCGGGGGCTCTGGAAACACCATATATTTT	CASSQVFGGSGNTIYF